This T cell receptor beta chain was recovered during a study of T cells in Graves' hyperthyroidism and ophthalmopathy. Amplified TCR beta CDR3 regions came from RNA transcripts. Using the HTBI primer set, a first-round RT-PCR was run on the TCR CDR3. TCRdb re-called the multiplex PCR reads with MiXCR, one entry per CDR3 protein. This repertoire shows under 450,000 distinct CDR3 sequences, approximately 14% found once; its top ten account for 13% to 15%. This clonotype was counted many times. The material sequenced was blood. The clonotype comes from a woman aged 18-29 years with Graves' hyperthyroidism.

CDR3 coding DNA: TGTGCCAGCAGTTTAGAGGCGGGAAATTCACCCCTCCACTTT. Residues: CASSLEAGNSPLHF. J is TRBJ1-6 and V is TRBV28, with no clear D. In germline, CDR1 is MDHEN, CDR2 SYDVKM. The V gene lost 2 bases and the J gene lost 7 bases, with 9 bases spanning the gap. The CDR3 covers 14 residues.